Listed below are T cell receptor beta chains from one sample, sequenced in a study of cytomegalovirus exposure and HLA in healthy donors. Method: immunoSEQ multiplex PCR; TCRdb's copy keeps in-frame clones and lacks some. The table lists over 75,000 clones, approximately 85% of them singletons. The sequenced sample was PBMCs. These receptors originate from a man aged 25-45 years in good health and CMV-seropositive. The CDR3 runs from the conserved cysteine through the conserved F or W. The D gene is left open where the match is weak. Some rows mark clone size as missing; the rest say once, few, many or name a class of expanded clone.

J,size,D,V,DNA,CDR3
TRBJ2-2,NA,NA,TRBV11-2,TGTGCCAGCAGCTTAGTTCTGGGACTCCCGAACACCGGGGAGCTGTTTTTT,CASSLVLGLPNTGELFF
TRBJ1-5,once,NA,TRBV15,TGTGCCACCAGCAGAGACAGGGTTCAGCCCCAGCATTTT,CATSRDRVQPQHF
TRBJ2-2,NA,NA,TRBV7-9,TGTGCCAGCACCCCGGAGGTCGGCCCCGGGGAGCTGTTTTTT,CASTPEVGPGELFF
TRBJ2-7,NA,TRBD1,TRBV9,TGTGCCAGCAGCGTAGGGACAGGGGGCTATCAATCCTCCTACGAGCAGTACTTC,CASSVGTGGYQSSYEQYF
TRBJ2-5,NA,NA,TRBV5-1,TGCGCCAGCAGCTTGGCTTTTTCGGGATTGGAGACCCAGTACTTC,CASSLAFSGLETQYF
TRBJ2-7,once,NA,TRBV7-8,TGTGCCAGCAGCTTAACAGGTGTACGGGGGTCTTACGAGCAGTACTTC,CASSLTGVRGSYEQYF
TRBJ2-7,few,TRBD2,TRBV5-1,TGCGCCAGCAGCTGGGGACTAGCGGGAGGGAGCTCCTACGAGCAGTACTTC,CASSWGLAGGSSYEQYF
TRBJ2-7,NA,TRBD2,TRBV5-1,TGCGCCAGCAGCACGGGACTAGCGGGAACCTACGAGCAGTACTTC,CASSTGLAGTYEQYF
TRBJ2-2,NA,NA,TRBV5-5,TGTGCCAGCGAATATATACTCGCCCTGAACACCGGGGAGCTGTTTTTT,CASEYILALNTGELFF
TRBJ2-7,NA,TRBD2,TRBV15,TGTGCCACCAGCAGAGTTAGCGGGACTGAGCAGTACTTC,CATSRVSGTEQYF
TRBJ2-7,NA,TRBD2,TRBV5-1,TGCGCCAGCAAACCCACTAGCGATAGCTACGAGCAGTACTTC,CASKPTSDSYEQYF
TRBJ2-1,NA,TRBD2,TRBV10-1,TGCGCCAGCAGTGGGCTAGCGGGGGTCTCCTACAATGAGCAGTTCTTC,CASSGLAGVSYNEQFF
TRBJ2-7,NA,TRBD1,TRBV9,TGTGCCAGCAGCCCGACGGGACAGTTATTCTCCTACGAGCAGTACTTC,CASSPTGQLFSYEQYF
TRBJ1-2,NA,NA,TRBV30,TGTGCCTGGAGGCGGGGACGCCCCCCCCGCGGCTACACCTTC,CAWRRGRPPRGYTF
TRBJ2-7,NA,TRBD2,TRBV10-2,TGCGCCAGCAGTGAAGTATCCGGGACTAGCGCCAGCTCCTACGAGCAGTACTTC,CASSEVSGTSASSYEQYF
TRBJ2-1,NA,NA,TRBV20-1,TGCAGTGCGAAAGTCGGTGCTGAGCAGTTCTTC,CSAKVGAEQFF
TRBJ1-2,NA,TRBD1,TRBV2,TGTGCCAGCAGTGAAAACCCGGGACAGATTTATGGCTACACCTTC,CASSENPGQIYGYTF
TRBJ2-1,NA,NA,TRBV2,TGTGCCAGCAAACGGGAGTCCTACAATGAGCAGTTCTTC,CASKRESYNEQFF
TRBJ2-5,NA,TRBD2,TRBV5-4,TGTGCCAGCAGCGCGGGACTAGGGATACAAGAGACCCAGTACTTC,CASSAGLGIQETQYF
TRBJ1-4,NA,NA,TRBV28,TGTGCCAGCAGTTTGAGGACAGCCCTCCGGGACAAACTGTTTTTT,CASSLRTALRDKLFF
TRBJ2-7,NA,TRBD1,TRBV7-8,TGTGCCAGCAGCGGAGGACAGGCCTACGAGCAGTACTTC,CASSGGQAYEQYF
TRBJ2-4,NA,TRBD1,TRBV7-2,TGTGCCAGCAGCTTAGTAGGACAGGGGCCACAAAACATTCAGTACTTC,CASSLVGQGPQNIQYF
TRBJ1-5,NA,NA,TRBV6-6,TGTGCCAGCAGTTTTTCCCGACAGGAAAGCAATCAGCCCCAGCATTTT,CASSFSRQESNQPQHF
TRBJ2-7,NA,NA,TRBV19,TGTGCCAGTACCGAGACCGGGCTGGAGGACGAGCAGTACTTC,CASTETGLEDEQYF
TRBJ2-7,NA,TRBD2,TRBV10-3,TGTGCCATCAGTCAGACTAGCGGGAGATTCTACGAGCAGTACTTC,CAISQTSGRFYEQYF
TRBJ2-3,NA,NA,TRBV10-2,TGCGCCAGCAGTGAGCGAGGATCAGAAGTACCTAATACGCAGTATTTT,CASSERGSEVPNTQYF
TRBJ1-1,NA,NA,TRBV29-1,TGCAGCGTTGAAGACAGGGGGAACACTGAAGCTTTCTTT,CSVEDRGNTEAFF
TRBJ2-7,NA,NA,TRBV6-6,TGTGCCAGCGGTGCGGGACGTTCCTACGAGCAGTACTTC,CASGAGRSYEQYF
TRBJ2-7,once,TRBD2,TRBV2,TGTGCCAGCAGTGGACTAGCGGGACGCTACGAGCAGTACTTC,CASSGLAGRYEQYF
TRBJ2-1,once,TRBD2,TRBV2,TGTGCCAGCAGTGAAGCGCAAGCGGGAACGGGCAATGAGCAGTTCTTC,CASSEAQAGTGNEQFF
TRBJ1-2,NA,TRBD1,TRBV18,TGTGCCAGCGCCTACCCCGACAGGGATCGCGGCTACACCTTC,CASAYPDRDRGYTF
TRBJ2-3,NA,NA,TRBV11-1,TGTGCCAGCAGCTTAGCCAGGGATACAGATACGCAGTATTTT,CASSLARDTDTQYF
TRBJ1-1,NA,NA,TRBV29-1,TGCAGCGTGGAGATGAACACTGAAGCTTTCTTT,CSVEMNTEAFF
TRBJ1-1,NA,NA,TRBV5-1,TGCGCCAGCAGCCATGGACAGAACACTGAAGCTTTCTTT,CASSHGQNTEAFF
TRBJ2-3,NA,TRBD2,TRBV29-1,TGCAGCGTTCCGGGTCTAGCGGGACTCACAGATACGCAGTATTTT,CSVPGLAGLTDTQYF
TRBJ2-5,NA,NA,TRBV15,TGTGCCACCAGCAGAGATACTACCCAAGAGACCCAGTACTTC,CATSRDTTQETQYF
TRBJ2-1,once,NA,TRBV7-2,TGTGCCAGCAGCTTTAGCCTCAGGGCTTCGAGCTCCTACAATGAGCAGTTCTTC,CASSFSLRASSSYNEQFF
TRBJ2-3,NA,TRBD2,TRBV19,TGTGCCAGTAGTTCATTTAGCGGGAGCGGGTCAGATACGCAGTATTTT,CASSSFSGSGSDTQYF
TRBJ2-5,NA,NA,TRBV9,TGTGCCAGCAGCGTCACGGGAGCCCTACAAGAGACCCAGTACTTC,CASSVTGALQETQYF
TRBJ2-1,NA,NA,TRBV4-3,TGCGCCAGCAGCCAAGAAGCCCTTTCCGGCTACAATGAGCAGTTCTTC,CASSQEALSGYNEQFF
TRBJ2-7,few,TRBD1,TRBV6-5,TGTGCCAGCAGTTACCGCGGTGGACAGGGTATCTCCGAGCAGTACTTC,CASSYRGGQGISEQYF
TRBJ1-3,NA,TRBD1,TRBV5-1,TGCGCCAGCAGCGCGGGACAGCAACGTGGAAACACCATATATTTT,CASSAGQQRGNTIYF
TRBJ1-4,NA,NA,TRBV30,TGTGCCTGGAGTGTCCTCCGAGACTTCCCTGAAAAACTGTTTTTT,CAWSVLRDFPEKLFF
TRBJ2-7,NA,TRBD1,TRBV25-1,TGTGCCAGCAGTGATGGACAGGGCGCGCAGTACTTC,CASSDGQGAQYF
TRBJ2-3,NA,TRBD1,TRBV2,TGTGCCAGCAGCGAAACAGGGGCGCCCGGAGATACGCAGTATTTT,CASSETGAPGDTQYF
TRBJ1-6,NA,NA,TRBV9,TGTGCCAGCAGCGTACAGGGGTCTAATTCACCCCTCCACTTT,CASSVQGSNSPLHF
TRBJ2-7,NA,TRBD1,TRBV6-5,TGTGCCAGGCCTCGGGACAGGGAAAAATACGAGCAGTACTTC,CARPRDREKYEQYF
TRBJ1-4,few,NA,TRBV4-1,TGCGCCAGCAGCCAAGACAGTACAACTAATGAAAAACTGTTTTTT,CASSQDSTTNEKLFF
TRBJ1-5,NA,TRBD1,TRBV6-5,TGTGCCAGCAGTCCCCGGGACAGGGGTTTCCAGCCCCAGCATTTT,CASSPRDRGFQPQHF
TRBJ2-1,NA,TRBD2,TRBV30,TGTGCCTGGACCCAATGGAGCGGGGCCGGGAATGAGCAGTTCTTC,CAWTQWSGAGNEQFF
TRBJ1-4,NA,NA,TRBV28,TGTGCCAGCAGTTTAGCAGGGATGGCAACTAATGAAAAACTGTTTTTT,CASSLAGMATNEKLFF
TRBJ1-2,NA,NA,TRBV6-5,TGTGCCAGCAGTTACGGGCAGGGTGGCGGCTACACCTTC,CASSYGQGGGYTF
TRBJ2-1,NA,TRBD2,TRBV7-2,TGTGCCAGCAGCTTAGCTGGAGCGGGGAACCTTTTGGTGCACAATGAGCAGTTCTTC,CASSLAGAGNLLVHNEQFF
TRBJ2-3,NA,TRBD1,TRBV9,TGTGCCAGCAGCACAAACCCGGACAGGGCCGGCTTAACAGCAGATACGCAGTATTTT,CASSTNPDRAGLTADTQYF
TRBJ2-1,once,NA,TRBV28,TGTGCCAGCAGCCACGGCTTCGGGGTATCCTACAATGAGCAGTTCTTC,CASSHGFGVSYNEQFF
TRBJ1-1,NA,TRBD1,TRBV18,TGTGCCAGCTCACCAGCGGGACAGGTCATTGAAGCTTTCTTT,CASSPAGQVIEAFF
TRBJ2-3,NA,NA,TRBV7-2,TGTGCCAGCAGCTTAGAGCTCGCAGGGACAGATACGCAGTATTTT,CASSLELAGTDTQYF
TRBJ2-1,NA,TRBD2,TRBV5-1,TGCGCCAGCAGCTTGGCCGGGGGGACTTCTTACAATGAGCAGTTCTTC,CASSLAGGTSYNEQFF
TRBJ2-7,NA,TRBD2,TRBV6-1,TGTGCCAGCAGTATGCAACCGGGACTAGCGGGAGGGAGGTACTTC,CASSMQPGLAGGRYF